Listed below are T cell receptor beta chains from one sample, sequenced in a study of shared clonotypes between healthy human individuals. Using immunoSEQ multiplex PCR, the repertoire was profiled, and TCRdb retains in-frame clones only, with some absent. The table has about 2.3 million clones, around 92% seen once; the top ten hold 0.3% to 0.4%. Sequenced: naive CD4+ T cells from PBMCs. The receptor set was obtained from a man aged 18-30 years in good health. Some clones in this sample may be carry-over from other donors' samples. Each CDR3 is given with its conserved first and last residue. A D gene is named only where the DNA matches it firmly. Only some rows state a clone size, as once, few, many or a class for expanded clones.

v_call	clone_size	d_call	j_call	cdr3_aa	cdr3_nt
TRBV19	NA	NA	TRBJ1-5	CASSITAGPTFNQPQHF	TGTGCCAGTAGTATAACAGCCGGGCCCACTTTCAATCAGCCCCAGCATTTT
TRBV9	NA	NA	TRBJ1-1	CASRNSPNTEAFF	TGTGCCAGCCGCAACAGTCCGAACACTGAAGCTTTCTTT
TRBV2	NA	TRBD2	TRBJ2-5	CASGEGGETQYF	TGTGCCAGCGGGGAGGGTGGAGAGACCCAGTACTTC
TRBV6-5	NA	NA	TRBJ1-1	CASSYRRNTEAFF	TGTGCCAGCAGTTACCGTAGGAACACTGAAGCTTTCTTT
TRBV5-6	NA	NA	TRBJ2-2	CASSLREANTGELFF	TGTGCCAGCAGCCTCAGGGAGGCGAACACCGGGGAGCTGTTTTTT
TRBV11-3	NA	TRBD2	TRBJ2-3	CASSPSGWAGALGGDTQYF	TGTGCCAGCAGCCCATCAGGGTGGGCGGGAGCCCTGGGGGGAGATACGCAGTATTTT
TRBV27	NA	NA	TRBJ1-2	CASRNPSEGLYGYTF	TGTGCCAGCAGGAACCCGTCTGAGGGCCTCTATGGCTACACCTTC
TRBV28	once	NA	TRBJ1-4	CASSEPRAVREKLFF	TGTGCCAGCAGTGAGCCTCGGGCAGTAAGGGAAAAACTGTTTTTT
TRBV6-5	NA	NA	TRBJ1-2	CASSYTLDVRVYGYTF	TGTGCCAGCAGTTACACGCTCGATGTCCGGGTCTATGGCTACACCTTC
TRBV19	once	TRBD2	TRBJ2-3	CASSTTSGRASGADTQYF	TGTGCCAGTAGTACCACTAGCGGGAGGGCCTCTGGGGCAGATACGCAGTATTTT
TRBV9	NA	NA	TRBJ2-3	CASSPDSTDTQYF	TGTGCCAGCAGCCCCGACAGCACAGATACGCAGTATTTT
TRBV2	NA	TRBD1	TRBJ1-2	CASSWDRGYDGYTF	TGTGCCAGCAGTTGGGACAGGGGGTATGATGGCTACACCTTC
TRBV7-2	NA	NA	TRBJ2-3	CASSLAVVLDTQYF	TGTGCCAGCAGCTTAGCGGTAGTCTTGGATACGCAGTATTTT
TRBV5-1	NA	NA	TRBJ1-1	CASSRALGPQNTEAFF	TGCGCCAGCAGCCGGGCCTTAGGACCGCAGAACACTGAAGCTTTCTTT
TRBV10-1	NA	TRBD1	TRBJ2-4	CASSDTGTGSLQYF	TGCGCCAGCAGTGACACCGGGACAGGGTCACTTCAGTACTTC
TRBV7-9	few	NA	TRBJ1-1	CASSSSQGWAEAFF	TGTGCCAGCAGCTCAAGCCAGGGGTGGGCTGAAGCTTTCTTT
TRBV10-2	NA	TRBD2	TRBJ2-7	CASSEAGGRYEQYF	TGCGCCAGCAGTGAAGCGGGAGGGCGGTACGAGCAGTACTTC
TRBV5-1	NA	NA	TRBJ1-1	CASSWGDGNTEAFF	TGCGCCAGCAGCTGGGGGGACGGGAACACTGAAGCTTTCTTT
TRBV4-1	few	NA	TRBJ1-5	CASSSTAARGAYSNQPQHF	TGCGCCAGCAGCTCGACAGCGGCCAGGGGCGCATATAGCAATCAGCCCCAGCATTTT
TRBV7-9	NA	TRBD1	TRBJ2-1	CASSPGQGLGNEQFF	TGTGCCAGCAGCCCGGGACAGGGACTTGGCAATGAGCAGTTCTTC
TRBV7-9	NA	NA	TRBJ1-2	CASSTPSTLTNYGYTF	TGTGCCAGCAGCACCCCTTCCACTTTGACTAACTATGGCTACACCTTC
TRBV15	NA	NA	TRBJ2-5	CATSINSGTTQETQYF	TGTGCCACCAGCATTAATTCCGGGACAACACAAGAGACCCAGTACTTC
TRBV6-6	NA	NA	TRBJ2-1	CASGNFGEQFF	TGTGCCAGCGGGAACTTCGGTGAGCAGTTCTTC
TRBV5-1	NA	NA	TRBJ2-1	CASRLVEDEQFF	TGCGCCAGCAGGCTAGTAGAGGATGAGCAGTTCTTC
TRBV6-6	once	TRBD1	TRBJ1-2	CASTQGATERSGYTF	TGTGCCAGCACGCAGGGGGCTACAGAACGGAGTGGCTACACCTTC
TRBV11-2	NA	TRBD2	TRBJ2-7	CASSLGSGRAGEQYF	TGTGCCAGCAGCTTAGGTAGCGGGAGGGCCGGAGAGCAGTACTTC
TRBV7-9	once	NA	TRBJ1-5	CASSRDGGQPQHF	TGTGCCAGCAGCCGTGACGGAGGTCAGCCCCAGCATTTT
TRBV7-9	once	NA	TRBJ2-1	CASSLALHRDDEQFF	TGTGCCAGCAGCTTAGCGCTCCACAGGGACGATGAGCAGTTCTTC
TRBV5-1	NA	TRBD2	TRBJ2-1	CASASGGGSYNEQFF	TGCGCCAGCGCCTCGGGCGGGGGCTCCTACAATGAGCAGTTCTTC
TRBV5-1	NA	TRBD2	TRBJ2-3	CASSRTSGSNTQYF	TGCGCCAGCAGCCGGACTAGCGGGAGCAATACGCAGTATTTT
TRBV5-6	few	NA	TRBJ1-5	CASSRGQRNQPQHF	TGTGCCAGCAGCCGCGGACAGAGGAATCAGCCCCAGCATTTT
TRBV5-1	once	NA	TRBJ1-2	CASSSAGELGYGYTF	TGCGCCAGCAGCTCCGCGGGAGAGCTCGGCTATGGCTACACCTTC
TRBV5-1	NA	TRBD2	TRBJ2-3	CASSQGLAPTDTQYF	TGCGCCAGCAGCCAGGGACTAGCGCCTACAGATACGCAGTATTTT
TRBV7-9	NA	NA	TRBJ1-2	CASSSWDAGDYGYTF	TGTGCCAGCAGCAGTTGGGACGCCGGGGACTATGGCTACACCTTC
TRBV6-5	NA	NA	TRBJ1-1	CASRMDSSTEAFF	TGTGCCAGCAGAATGGACAGTTCCACTGAAGCTTTCTTT
TRBV18	NA	TRBD2	TRBJ2-7	CASSPGLAGTYEQYF	TGTGCCAGCTCCCCGGGACTAGCGGGAACCTACGAGCAGTACTTC
TRBV7-8	NA	TRBD1	TRBJ2-7	CASSLGGTGPYEQYF	TGTGCCAGCAGCTTAGGGGGGACAGGTCCCTACGAGCAGTACTTC
TRBV5-6	NA	TRBD1	TRBJ2-2	CASSTTGGPTGELFF	TGTGCCAGCAGCACGACAGGGGGCCCCACCGGGGAGCTGTTTTTT
TRBV5-1	once	NA	TRBJ2-7	CASSLVQGTYEQYF	TGCGCCAGCAGCTTGGTCCAAGGAACCTACGAGCAGTACTTC